Presented here are 23 T cell receptor beta chains from one specimen sequenced in a study of a mutant IDH1 vaccine in newly diagnosed glioma. The data were produced by immunoSEQ multiplex PCR, yet TCRdb's version contains in-frame clones alone and is incomplete. The table lists about 68,000 clones, 79% of them singletons. Time point described: baseline, week 1 (first vaccination visit). Regarding treatment: pre-vaccination baseline after standard-of-care therapy. The sequenced sample was PBMCs, obtained from a glioma patient treated with radiotherapy, temozolomide or both. The origin of the receptors is a man aged 50-59 years with glioma.

The gene calls are TRBV6-6 and TRBJ2-1; D is undetermined. Trimming pared 2 bases from V and 0 bases from J, leaving 8 bases between. CDR1 is MNHNY and CDR2 is SVGAGI in the germline V gene (reference sequence). This CDR3 region has 15 residues. CDR3 residues: CASSYEASSYNEQFF. DNA of the CDR3: TGTGCCAGCAGTTACGAGGCGAGCTCCTACAATGAGCAGTTCTTC.

CDR3 nucleotide sequence: TGCGCCAGCAGCTTGGAGGGGCAACCGCACTATGGCTACACCTTC. It codes for CASSLEGQPHYGYTF. The chain carries TRBV5-1 and TRBJ1-2; possibly TRBD1 for D (5 bases). This CDR3 comprises 15 residues. From germline, CDR1 is SGHRS and CDR2 YFSETQ. V lost 0 bases and J 3 bases, leaving 12 bases between the germline ends.

This chain uses TRBV19 with TRBJ2-3; a possible D gene is TRBD2 (6 bases). V lost 3 bases and J lost 2, with 18 bases in between. Germline loops: CDR1 LNHDA, CDR2 SQIVND (reference sequence). This CDR3 has 17 amino acids. In DNA, the CDR3 is TGTGCCAGTAGTATCGACCAACTAGCTCCATTCACAGATACGCAGTATTTT. Encoded protein: CASSIDQLAPFTDTQYF.

The chain couples TRBV27 to TRBJ1-5; 10 bases agree with TRBD1. The V gene end was trimmed by 6 bases and the J gene end by 5 bases; junction bases not matched to a gene: 4. This CDR3 is 14 amino acids long. Germline-derived CDR1 and CDR2 are MNHEY and SMNVEV (reference sequence). CDR3 loop: CASSRDRGDQPQHF. DNA for the CDR3: TGTGCCAGCAGCCGGGACAGGGGAGATCAGCCCCAGCATTTT.

The chain uses TRBV7-3 and TRBJ1-1; the D is unclear. Germline CDR1 is SGHTA and CDR2 is FQGTGA. V was clipped by 5 bases and J by 4 bases, with 23 bases between them. The CDR3 has 17 residues. CDR3 sequence: CASSPEIGSLSTTEAFF. CDR3 bases: TGTGCCAGCAGCCCCGAAATCGGGTCTCTTAGTACCACTGAAGCTTTCTTT.

The chain is built from TRBV5-1 and TRBJ2-3; TRBD2 matches 7 bases. The CDR3 covers 15 residues. Per the germline V gene, CDR1 is SGHRS and CDR2 is YFSETQ. After removal of 0 bases from V and 2 bases from J, the junction contained 3 bases not matched to a gene. As DNA, the CDR3 is TGCGCCAGCAGCTTGGGGCGGGGGAACACAGATACGCAGTATTTT. This gives the protein CASSLGRGNTDTQYF.

The J gene is TRBJ2-3, the V gene TRBV5-1; D is perhaps TRBD1 or TRBD2 (5 bases each). V was cut by 7 bases and J by 1 base, with 19 bases left in between. The germline gives CDR1 SGHRS, CDR2 YFSETQ. The CDR3 loop spans 16 amino acids. CDR3 amino acids: CASGFRGPRGTDTQYF. As DNA, the CDR3 is TGCGCCAGCGGGTTCCGGGGACCCCGTGGCACAGATACGCAGTATTTT.

This chain uses TRBV5-1 with TRBJ2-1, with unresolved D. Trimming left V 0 bases short and J 9 bases short, with 7 bases between. The CDR3 spans 12 residues. Germline V gene lookup returns CDR1 SGHRS and CDR2 YFSETQ. CDR3 in amino acids: CASSLDPSEQFF. In DNA, the CDR3 is TGCGCCAGCAGCTTGGACCCCAGTGAGCAGTTCTTC.

The rearrangement links TRBV9 to TRBJ1-2; D not resolved. Germline lookup yields CDR1 SGDLS and CDR2 YYNGEE. Deletions cut 0 bases from V and 1 base from J, with 10 bases between. CDR3 size: 15 residues. CDR3 in DNA: TGTGCCAGCAGCGTAGCTAGGGAGCATAACTATGGCTACACCTTC. This gives the protein CASSVAREHNYGYTF.

The chain has TRBV19 and TRBJ1-2; 10 nucleotides align to TRBD1. CDR3 size: 14 residues. The V gene end was trimmed by 7 bases and the J gene end by 1 base; junction bases not matched to a gene: 3. CDR1 LNHDA and CDR2 SQIVND come from the germline V gene (reference sequence). The DNA of the CDR3 is TGTGCCAGTAAGACAGGGGGCGTTAACTATGGCTACACCTTC. This encodes CASKTGGVNYGYTF.

This chain links TRBV19 with TRBJ2-5; D perhaps matches TRBD1 (6 bases). Looked up from germline, CDR1 is LNHDA and CDR2 is SQIVND (reference sequence). The CDR3 is 14 amino acids. The V end was cut by 2 bases, the J end by 3 bases, with 10 bases between. CDR3 bases: TGTGCCAGTAGTATAAATTCAGGGGAAGAGACCCAGTACTTC. It codes for CASSINSGEETQYF. The complete variable domain, with remaining parts taken from reference TRBV19 and TRBJ2-5, reads DGGITQSPKYLFRKEGQNVTLSCEQNLNHDAMYWYRQDPGQGLRLIYYSQIVNDFQKGDIAEGYSVSREKKESFPLTVTSAQKNPTAFYLCASSINSGEETQYFGPGTRLLVL.

The CDR3 reads CASTPGRRSYEQYF. Here the CDR3 DNA reads TGTGCCAGCACCCCGGGGAGGAGGTCCTACGAGCAGTACTTC. The chain couples TRBV5-6 to TRBJ2-7, with D possibly TRBD2 on 6 matching bases. CDR1 and CDR2 (germline): SGHDT, YYEEEE. The V end lost 6 bases, the J end lost 1 base, and 14 bases lay between the germline ends. CDR3 length: 14 amino acids.

The J gene is TRBJ2-2, the V gene TRBV4-2; D remains unclear. With 0 bases removed from V and 7 bases from J, the gap between germline ends came to 9 bases. This CDR3 region has 14 residues. The germline V gene encodes CDR1 LGHNA and CDR2 YNFKEQ. The CDR3 region has the DNA TGTGCCAGCAGCCAAGATGATGTTAGCGGGGAGCTGTTTTTT. Translating it yields CASSQDDVSGELFF.

The V gene is TRBV6-6, the J gene TRBJ1-2; no definite D call. CDR3 length: 15 amino acids. Germline values: CDR1 MNHNY, CDR2 SVGAGI (reference sequence). Trimming took 2 bases from V and 6 from J, leaving 16 bases between them. This CDR3 is CASSYRGPASDGYTF. The CDR3 DNA sequence: TGTGCCAGCAGTTACAGAGGGCCAGCAAGTGATGGCTACACCTTC.

V usage is TRBV5-1 and J usage is TRBJ2-2; weak D call: TRBD1 (6 bases). This CDR3 contains 18 residues. Trimming cost V 0 bases and J 2 bases, with 17 bases left between them. The V gene's germline CDR1 is SGHRS and CDR2 YFSETQ. The CDR3 loop is CASSLAPPGTHNTGELFF. The CDR3 nucleotides read TGCGCCAGCAGCTTGGCCCCACCCGGGACACACAACACCGGGGAGCTGTTTTTT.

The genes are TRBV30 and TRBJ1-4; the D gene is possibly TRBD1 (6 bases). With 0 bases removed from V and 5 bases from J, the gap between germline ends came to 10 bases. This CDR3 region has 14 residues. Per the germline V gene, CDR1 is GTSNPN and CDR2 is SVGIG (reference sequence). CDR3 sequence: CAWSVNRENEKLFF. The CDR3 bases are TGTGCCTGGAGTGTAAACAGGGAAAATGAAAAACTGTTTTTT. Based on the CDR3 plus reference TRBV30 and TRBJ1-4, the full variable domain is SQTIHQWPATLVQPVGSPLSLECTVEGTSNPNLYWYRQAAGRGLQLLFYSVGIGQISSEVPQNLSASRPQDRQFILSSKKLLLSDSGFYLCAWSVNRENEKLFFGSGTQLSVL.

The rearrangement links TRBV19 to TRBJ2-7, with D possibly TRBD1 on 6 matching bases. V lost 5 bases and J 3 bases, leaving 11 bases between the germline ends. The CDR3 covers 13 residues. CDR1 is LNHDA and CDR2 is SQIVND in the germline V gene (reference sequence). Written as DNA, the CDR3 is TGTGCCAGTAGTCCCGAGGGGGTCTACGAGCAGTACTTC. Its protein product is CASSPEGVYEQYF.

The chain has TRBV5-1 and TRBJ2-1, with D possibly being TRBD1 (6 bases). The CDR3 is made up of 17 amino acids. Germline values: CDR1 SGHRS, CDR2 YFSETQ. Trimming shortened V by 0 bases and J by 5 bases, and 18 bases separated the two germline ends. DNA for the CDR3: TGCGCCAGCAGCTTGGATCCAGGGGACCTACCCAACAATGAGCAGTTCTTC. This gives the protein CASSLDPGDLPNNEQFF.

The rearrangement uses TRBV6-6 and TRBJ1-5; D gene uncertain. CDR1 and CDR2 (germline): MNHNY, SVGAGI (reference sequence). The CDR3 runs to 11 residues. V was clipped by 2 bases and J by 8 bases, with 4 bases between them. For the CDR3, the DNA is TGTGCCAGCAGTTACACGGAGCCCCAGCATTTT. Translation gives CASSYTEPQHF.

CDR3 bases: TGCGCCAGCAGCTTCGACGGGTACAATGAGCAGTTCTTC. The encoded protein is CASSFDGYNEQFF. This chain links TRBV5-1 with TRBJ2-1, with D unclear. With 2 bases removed from V and 4 bases from J, the gap between germline ends came to 7 bases. This CDR3 contains 13 residues. CDR1 is SGHRS, CDR2 YFSETQ, per germline.

The V call is TRBV7-9, the J call TRBJ1-2; 10 bases are a match to TRBD1. After removal of 2 bases from V and 6 bases from J, the junction contained 9 bases not matched to a gene. This CDR3 is 16 amino acids long. CDR1 is SEHNR, CDR2 FQNEAQ, per germline (reference sequence). CDR3 coding DNA: TGTGCCAGCAGCTTAATAGGACAGGGGGGAATTAATGGCTACACCTTC. Its translation: CASSLIGQGGINGYTF.

The rearrangement links TRBV6-5 to TRBJ1-5; perhaps TRBD1 as D (5 bases). The CDR3 loop spans 15 amino acids. Trimming stripped 5 bases from V and 1 base from J, with 12 bases between. Germline V gene sequence: CDR1 MNHEY, CDR2 SVGAGI. The CDR3 DNA sequence: TGTGCCAGCAGTGCCCAGGGTTTAAGCAATCAGCCCCAGCATTTT. Encoded protein: CASSAQGLSNQPQHF.

This clone was recorded once. The rearrangement uses TRBV5-1 and TRBJ2-1, with 7 nucleotides matching TRBD1. The CDR3 spans 13 residues. Trimming took 8 bases from V and 5 from J; bases not matched to a gene: 7. The germline V gene encodes CDR1 SGHRS and CDR2 YFSETQ. CDR3 nucleotides: TGCGCCAGTCGGGGACAGCCGAACAATGAGCAGTTCTTC. It codes for CASRGQPNNEQFF.